This T cell receptor beta chain derives from a study of breast tumors, draining lymph nodes, adjacent tissues. Concerning this clonotype itself: Its antigen is as yet unknown.

Study-wide results and limits: Compared with basal-like, luminal-like tumors shared significantly more repertoire with nontumor tissue. Tumors had less TCR diversity than lymph nodes, more than nontumor tissue. Tumor T cell lymph node origin was a supported hypothesis, not proven.

Germline CDR1 reads LGHDT; CDR2 reads YNNKEL (reference sequence). V lost 1 base and J lost 7, with 4 bases in between. This CDR3 spans 12 amino acids. TCRdb processed the multiplex PCR reads anew with MiXCR; each CDR3 protein has one entry. Of roughly 15,000 distinct CDR3 sequences in the sample, around 47% were seen once. The genes are TRBV3-1 and TRBJ1-4; D is ambiguous. This receptor was identified in a female donor with breast cancer. Some clones in this sample may be carry-over from other donors' samples. The specimen sequenced was tumor-adjacent breast tissue. For the CDR3, the DNA is TGTGCCAGCAGCCAAGGTCCTGAAAAACTGTTTTTT. Translated, it gives CASSQGPEKLFF.